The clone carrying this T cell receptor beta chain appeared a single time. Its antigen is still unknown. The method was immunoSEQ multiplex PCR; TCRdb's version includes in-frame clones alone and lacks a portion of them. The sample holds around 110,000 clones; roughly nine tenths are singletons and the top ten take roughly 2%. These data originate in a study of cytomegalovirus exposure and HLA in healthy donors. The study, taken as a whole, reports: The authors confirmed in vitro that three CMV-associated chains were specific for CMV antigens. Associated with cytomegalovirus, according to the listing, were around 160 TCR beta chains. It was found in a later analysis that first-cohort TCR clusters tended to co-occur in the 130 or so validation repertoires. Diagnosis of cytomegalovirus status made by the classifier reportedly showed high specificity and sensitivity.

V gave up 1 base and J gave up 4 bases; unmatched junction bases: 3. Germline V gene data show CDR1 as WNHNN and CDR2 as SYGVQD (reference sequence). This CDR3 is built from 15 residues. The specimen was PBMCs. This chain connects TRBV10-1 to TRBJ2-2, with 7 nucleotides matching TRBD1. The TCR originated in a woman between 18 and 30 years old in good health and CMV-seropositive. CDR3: CASSEFRTGTGELFF. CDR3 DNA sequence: TGCGCCAGCAGTGAGTTCAGGACAGGCACCGGGGAGCTGTTTTTT.